This T cell receptor beta chain originates from a study of T-cell memory formation after mild COVID-19. The germline gives CDR1 LGHDT, CDR2 YNNKEL (reference sequence). The CDR3 totals 16 residues. Trimming removed 4 bases from V and 2 bases from J, with 18 bases in between. TCRdb analysed the 5' RACE reads with MiXCR anew, one entry per CDR3 protein. Among about 68,000 distinct CDR3 sequences listed, approximately 15% were seen once. V is TRBV3-1 and J is TRBJ2-7, with D possibly TRBD1 on 5 matching bases. This TCR was sampled from an adult woman who had mild COVID-19 (a few samples of this study predate the infection). Cell type and time point are not known. The sequenced material came from PBMCs or a T cell subset sorted from them (not recorded which). The chain's CDR3 is CASSRGRVGRTYEQYF. The CDR3 DNA reads TGTGCCAGCAGCCGCGGCCGGGTGGGGCGAACCTACGAGCAGTACTTC.